These T cell receptor beta chains were read from a single sample in a study of CD8+ T cells in alopecia areata. The data were produced by immunoSEQ multiplex PCR, yet TCRdb's version contains in-frame clones alone and is incomplete. The sample has fewer than 250,000 clones; roughly 60% are singletons. Sequencing used CD4+ T cells sorted from blood, obtained at week 24, from a patient treated with tofacitinib. The receptor source for this set is a human donor with alopecia areata. Each CDR3 is given with its conserved first and last residue. The D gene is left open where the match is weak. Clone size, where shown, is once, few, many, or a class for clones that have expanded.

CDR3nt: TGTGCCAGCGGGGAACAGGGCGTCGGGGCCCAGCATTTT
CDR3aa: CASGEQGVGAQHF
v_gene: TRBV27
j_gene: TRBJ1-5
abundance: -
d_gene: -
len: 13

CDR3nt: TGCAGCGTTGAAGCCAGCACAGATACGCAGTATTTT
CDR3aa: CSVEASTDTQYF
v_gene: TRBV29-1
j_gene: TRBJ2-3
abundance: -
d_gene: -
len: 12

CDR3nt: TGTGCCAGCAGTTTTTTAGCGGGGGGGAGCACAGATACGCAGTATTTT
CDR3aa: CASSFLAGGSTDTQYF
v_gene: TRBV25-1
j_gene: TRBJ2-3
abundance: -
d_gene: TRBD2
len: 16

CDR3nt: TGCAGCGTGAGACAGACATCGAACACTGAAGCTTTCTTT
CDR3aa: CSVRQTSNTEAFF
v_gene: TRBV29-1
j_gene: TRBJ1-1
abundance: -
d_gene: -
len: 13

CDR3nt: TGCAGCGTTCGCTACAGGGTTAGCACAGATACGCAGTATTTT
CDR3aa: CSVRYRVSTDTQYF
v_gene: TRBV29-1
j_gene: TRBJ2-3
abundance: -
d_gene: -
len: 14

CDR3nt: TGTGCCAGCAGCTTAGGGGTTGGGACCGGGGAGCTGTTTTTT
CDR3aa: CASSLGVGTGELFF
v_gene: TRBV7-2
j_gene: TRBJ2-2
abundance: few
d_gene: -
len: 14

CDR3nt: TGCAGCGTTGAGACGGTCACCTCTGGTCAGAATGAGCAGCTCTTC
CDR3aa: CSVETVTSGQNEQLF
v_gene: TRBV29-1
j_gene: TRBJ2-1
abundance: -
d_gene: -
len: 15

CDR3nt: TGTGCCAGCAGCTTAGCTAAGGGACAGGGGGCCTCAACCTACGAGCAGTACTTC
CDR3aa: CASSLAKGQGASTYEQYF
v_gene: TRBV7-2
j_gene: TRBJ2-7
abundance: -
d_gene: TRBD1
len: 18

CDR3nt: TGTGCCGCAAACAGCGGGAAAAACTATGGCTACACCTTC
CDR3aa: CAANSGKNYGYTF
v_gene: TRBV30
j_gene: TRBJ1-2
abundance: -
d_gene: -
len: 13

CDR3nt: TGTGCCAGCGGGACGGGAGATACGCAGTATTTT
CDR3aa: CASGTGDTQYF
v_gene: TRBV18
j_gene: TRBJ2-3
abundance: -
d_gene: -
len: 11

CDR3nt: TGTGCCAGCAGCCCGACTAGCACAGATACGCAGTATTTT
CDR3aa: CASSPTSTDTQYF
v_gene: TRBV7-8
j_gene: TRBJ2-3
abundance: -
d_gene: -
len: 13